A single sample gave rise to the 9 T cell receptor beta chains below, sequenced in a study of OX40 agonist ivuxolimab in advanced cancers. The library was built by means of the immunoSEQ multiplex PCR assay. TCRdb provides this immuneACCESS table in a form limited to in-frame rearrangements. Some clones are lacking; in checked studies, under half of them reflect an unresolved V gene, and why the rest are absent is not known. The sample table shows tens of thousands of clones, and around nine tenths are seen once. The top ten constitute around 2.5% of the sample. Specimen: CD4+ or CD8+ T cells sorted from blood, collected in a trial of the OX40 agonist ivuxolimab. These receptors were taken from an adult with an advanced solid tumor such as melanoma, head and neck, liver or kidney cancer.

The genes are TRBV5-4 and TRBJ1-2; a weak D match, TRBD1 (6 bases). Germline V gene sequence: CDR1 SGHNT, CDR2 YYREEE (reference sequence). Trimming pared 0 bases from V and 1 base from J, leaving 7 bases between. CDR3 length: 14 residues. The CDR3: CASSLGQDNYGYTF. DNA for the CDR3: TGTGCCAGCAGCTTGGGACAGGATAACTATGGCTACACCTTC.

The chain joins TRBV29-1 to TRBJ1-1; D is unclear. This CDR3 is built from 15 residues. Trimming shortened V by 8 bases and J by 1 base, and 20 bases separated the two germline ends. Per the germline V gene, CDR1 is SQVTM and CDR2 is ANQGSEA. The CDR3 DNA reads TGCAGCTACTCTCGGGCCCCTGGACGGAACACTGAAGCTTTCTTT. It is translated as CSYSRAPGRNTEAFF.

This sequence joins TRBV5-6 and TRBJ2-5; weak D call: TRBD1 (7 bases). V lost 4 bases, J lost 7 bases, and 17 bases lay in between. The CDR3 length is 14 residues. CDR1 and CDR2 from the germline V gene are SGHDT and YYEEEE. In nucleotides, the CDR3 is TGTGCCAGCAGCGTGACTAGGGGGCTGGGGACCCAGTACTTC. Its protein is CASSVTRGLGTQYF. Variable domain in full (rest from reference TRBV5-6 and TRBJ2-5): DAGVTQSPTHLIKTRGQQVTLRCSPKSGHDTVSWYQQALGQGPQFIFQYYEEEERQRGNFPDRFSGHQFPNYSSELNVNALLLGDSALYLCASSVTRGLGTQYFGPGTRLLVL.

The J gene is TRBJ2-7, the V gene TRBV5-5; D possibly corresponds to TRBD2 (6 bases). The CDR3 length is 14 residues. The germline CDR1 and CDR2 sequences are SGHKS and YYEKEE (reference sequence). V lost 1 base and J 0 bases, leaving 8 bases between the germline ends. In nucleotides, the CDR3 is TGTGCCAGCAGCTTGTGGGACTTCTCCTACGAGCAGTACTTC. It translates to CASSLWDFSYEQYF.

The chain uses TRBV7-8 and TRBJ2-7; 7 nucleotides line up with TRBD1. The CDR3 length is 14 residues. After removal of 5 bases from V and 7 bases from J, the junction contained 11 bases not matched to a gene. Germline values: CDR1 SGHVS, CDR2 FQNEAQ. This chain's CDR3 is CASSAMAGGGEQYF. CDR3 sequence (DNA): TGTGCCAGCAGCGCGATGGCAGGGGGTGGGGAGCAGTACTTC.

This clone was seen just once. The chain employs TRBV19 and TRBJ1-1; D uncertain. The CDR3 has 15 amino acids. Germline V gene lookup returns CDR1 LNHDA and CDR2 SQIVND (reference sequence). V dropped 7 bases and J dropped 4 bases, with 19 bases sitting between them. CDR3 nucleotides: TGTGCCAGTAAAAGAGGAGACACGGCGAGCACTGAAGCTTTCTTT. Translation gives CASKRGDTASTEAFF. Full variable domain (rest looked up from reference TRBV19 and TRBJ1-1): DGGITQSPKYLFRKEGQNVTLSCEQNLNHDAMYWYRQDPGQGLRLIYYSQIVNDFQKGDIAEGYSVSREKKESFPLTVTSAQKNPTAFYLCASKRGDTASTEAFFGQGTRLTVV.

This clone has just one count. This chain joins TRBV30 and TRBJ1-1, with D tentatively TRBD1 (5 bases). The CDR3 totals 13 residues. Germline V CDR1 and CDR2: GTSNPN, SVGIG (reference sequence). Trimming pared 2 bases from V and 0 bases from J, leaving 7 bases between. The CDR3 region is CAWSRQMNTEAFF. The CDR3 DNA follows: TGTGCCTGGAGTAGACAGATGAACACTGAAGCTTTCTTT.

CDR3 residues: CASSSGDGNQPQHF. CDR3 DNA sequence: TGTGCCAGCAGCTCAGGGGACGGCAATCAGCCCCAGCATTTT. The rearrangement joins TRBV5-5 to TRBJ1-5; TRBD1 might be the D (6 bases). Trimming removed 3 bases from V and 2 bases from J, with 9 bases in between. The CDR3 totals 14 residues. Germline V gives CDR1 SGHKS, CDR2 YYEKEE (reference sequence).

The V call is TRBV9, the J call TRBJ1-2, with D unresolved. Trimming stripped 4 bases from V and 8 bases from J, with 9 bases between. This CDR3 is 11 amino acids long. CDR1 and CDR2 from the germline V gene are SGDLS and YYNGEE. CDR3 region: CASSSTSGYTF. CDR3 sequence (DNA): TGTGCCAGCAGCTCAACTTCGGGCTACACCTTC.